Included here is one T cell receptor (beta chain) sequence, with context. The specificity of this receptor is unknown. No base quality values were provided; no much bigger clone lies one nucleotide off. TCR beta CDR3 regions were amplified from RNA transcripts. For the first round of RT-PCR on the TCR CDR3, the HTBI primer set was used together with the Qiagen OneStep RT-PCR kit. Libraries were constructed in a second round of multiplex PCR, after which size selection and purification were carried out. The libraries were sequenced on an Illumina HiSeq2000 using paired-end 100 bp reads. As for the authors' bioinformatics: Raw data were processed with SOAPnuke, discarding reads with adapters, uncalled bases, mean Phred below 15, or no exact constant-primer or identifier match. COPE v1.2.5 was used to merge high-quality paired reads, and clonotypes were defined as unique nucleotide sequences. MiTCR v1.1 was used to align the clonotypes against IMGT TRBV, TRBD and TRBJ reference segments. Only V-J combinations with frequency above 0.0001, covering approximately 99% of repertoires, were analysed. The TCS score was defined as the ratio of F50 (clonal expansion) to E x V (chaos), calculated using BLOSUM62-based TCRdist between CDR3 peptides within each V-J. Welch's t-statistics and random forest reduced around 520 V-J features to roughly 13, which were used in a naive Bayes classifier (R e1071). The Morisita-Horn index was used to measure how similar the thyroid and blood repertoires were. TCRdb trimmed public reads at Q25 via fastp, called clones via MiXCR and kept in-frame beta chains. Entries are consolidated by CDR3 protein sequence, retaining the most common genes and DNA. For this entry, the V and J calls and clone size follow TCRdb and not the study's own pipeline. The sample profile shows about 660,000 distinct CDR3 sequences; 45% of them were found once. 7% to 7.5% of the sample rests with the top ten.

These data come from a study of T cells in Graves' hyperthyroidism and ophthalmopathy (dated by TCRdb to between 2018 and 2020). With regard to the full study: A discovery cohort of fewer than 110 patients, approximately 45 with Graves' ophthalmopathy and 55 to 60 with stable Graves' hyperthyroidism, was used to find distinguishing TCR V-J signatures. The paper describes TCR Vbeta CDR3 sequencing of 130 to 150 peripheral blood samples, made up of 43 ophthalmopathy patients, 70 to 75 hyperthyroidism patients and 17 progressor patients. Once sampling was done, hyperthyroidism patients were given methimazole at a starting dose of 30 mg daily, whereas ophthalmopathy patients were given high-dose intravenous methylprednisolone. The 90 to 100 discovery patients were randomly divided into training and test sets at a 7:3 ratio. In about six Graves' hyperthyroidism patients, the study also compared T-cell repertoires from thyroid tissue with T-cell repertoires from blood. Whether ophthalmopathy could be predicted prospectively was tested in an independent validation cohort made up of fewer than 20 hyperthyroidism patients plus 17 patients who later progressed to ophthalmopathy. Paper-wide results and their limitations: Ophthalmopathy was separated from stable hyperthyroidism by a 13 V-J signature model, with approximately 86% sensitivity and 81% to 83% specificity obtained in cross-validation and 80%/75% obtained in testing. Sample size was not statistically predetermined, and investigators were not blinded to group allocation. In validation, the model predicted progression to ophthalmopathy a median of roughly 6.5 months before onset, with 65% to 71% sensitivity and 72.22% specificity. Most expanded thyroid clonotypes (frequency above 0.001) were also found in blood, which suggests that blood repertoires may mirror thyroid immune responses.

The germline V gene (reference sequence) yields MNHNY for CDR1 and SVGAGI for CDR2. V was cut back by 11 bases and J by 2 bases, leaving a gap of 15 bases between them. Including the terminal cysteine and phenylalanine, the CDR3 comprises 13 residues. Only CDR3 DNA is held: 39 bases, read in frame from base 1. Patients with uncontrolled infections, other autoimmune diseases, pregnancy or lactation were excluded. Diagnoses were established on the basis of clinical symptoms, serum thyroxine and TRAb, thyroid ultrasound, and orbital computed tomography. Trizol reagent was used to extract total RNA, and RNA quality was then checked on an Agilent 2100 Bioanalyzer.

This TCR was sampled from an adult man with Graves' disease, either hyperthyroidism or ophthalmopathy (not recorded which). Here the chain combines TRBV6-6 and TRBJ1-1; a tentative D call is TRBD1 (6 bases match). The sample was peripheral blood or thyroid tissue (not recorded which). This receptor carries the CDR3 CAGRGQSNTEAFF. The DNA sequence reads TGTGCCGGTCGAGGACAGTCAAACACTGAAGCTTTCTTT.